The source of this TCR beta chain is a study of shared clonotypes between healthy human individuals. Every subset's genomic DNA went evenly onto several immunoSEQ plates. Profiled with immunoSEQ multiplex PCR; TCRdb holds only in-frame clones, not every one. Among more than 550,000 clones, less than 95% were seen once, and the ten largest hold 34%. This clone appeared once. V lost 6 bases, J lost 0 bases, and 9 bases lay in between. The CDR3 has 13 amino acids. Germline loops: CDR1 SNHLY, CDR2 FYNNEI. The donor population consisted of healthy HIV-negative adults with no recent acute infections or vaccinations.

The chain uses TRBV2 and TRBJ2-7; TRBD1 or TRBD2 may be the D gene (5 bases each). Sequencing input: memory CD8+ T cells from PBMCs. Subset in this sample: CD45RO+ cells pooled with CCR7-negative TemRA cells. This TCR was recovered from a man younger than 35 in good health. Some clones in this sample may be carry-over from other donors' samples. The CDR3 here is CASRGDGSYEQYF. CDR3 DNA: TGTGCCAGCAGAGGGGACGGCTCCTACGAGCAGTACTTC.